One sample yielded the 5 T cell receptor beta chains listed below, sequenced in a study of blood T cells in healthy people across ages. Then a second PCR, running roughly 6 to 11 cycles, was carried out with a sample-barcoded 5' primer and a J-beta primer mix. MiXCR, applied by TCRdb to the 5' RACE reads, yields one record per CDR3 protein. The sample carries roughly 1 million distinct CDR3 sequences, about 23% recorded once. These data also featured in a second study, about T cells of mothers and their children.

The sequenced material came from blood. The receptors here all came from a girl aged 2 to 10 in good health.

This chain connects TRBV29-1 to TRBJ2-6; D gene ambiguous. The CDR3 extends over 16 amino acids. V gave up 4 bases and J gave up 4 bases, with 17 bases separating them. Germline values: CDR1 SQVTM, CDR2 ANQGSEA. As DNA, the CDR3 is TGCAGCGTTGGCGCATTTTTCAATATCGGGGCCAACGTCCTGACTTTC. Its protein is CSVGAFFNIGANVLTF.

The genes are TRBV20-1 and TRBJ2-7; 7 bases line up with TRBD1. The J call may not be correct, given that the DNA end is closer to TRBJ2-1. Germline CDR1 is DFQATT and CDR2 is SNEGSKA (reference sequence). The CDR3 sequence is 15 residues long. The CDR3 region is CSARDPQGMPYEQFF. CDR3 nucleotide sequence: TGCAGTGCTAGGGACCCACAGGGGATGCCCTATGAGCAGTTCTTC.

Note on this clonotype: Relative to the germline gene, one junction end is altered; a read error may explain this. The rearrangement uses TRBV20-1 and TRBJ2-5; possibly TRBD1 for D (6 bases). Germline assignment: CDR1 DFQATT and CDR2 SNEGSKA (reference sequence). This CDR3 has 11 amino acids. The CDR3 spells CSASLSGHHTF. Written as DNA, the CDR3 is TGCAGTGCTAGTCTTTCGGGACACCACACCTTC.

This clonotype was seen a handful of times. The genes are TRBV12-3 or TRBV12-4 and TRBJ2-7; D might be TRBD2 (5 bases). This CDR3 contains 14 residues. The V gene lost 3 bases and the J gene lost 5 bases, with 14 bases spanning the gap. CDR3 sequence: CASSLLGVGNEQYF. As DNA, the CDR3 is TGTGCCAGCAGTTTGTTGGGAGTCGGAAACGAGCAGTACTTC.

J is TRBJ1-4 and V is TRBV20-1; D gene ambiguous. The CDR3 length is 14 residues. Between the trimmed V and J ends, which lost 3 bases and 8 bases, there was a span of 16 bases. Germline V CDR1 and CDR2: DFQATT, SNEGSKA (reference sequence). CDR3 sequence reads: CSASRESSWEKLFF. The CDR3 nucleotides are TGCAGTGCTAGTCGGGAGAGCTCATGGGAAAAACTGTTTTTT.